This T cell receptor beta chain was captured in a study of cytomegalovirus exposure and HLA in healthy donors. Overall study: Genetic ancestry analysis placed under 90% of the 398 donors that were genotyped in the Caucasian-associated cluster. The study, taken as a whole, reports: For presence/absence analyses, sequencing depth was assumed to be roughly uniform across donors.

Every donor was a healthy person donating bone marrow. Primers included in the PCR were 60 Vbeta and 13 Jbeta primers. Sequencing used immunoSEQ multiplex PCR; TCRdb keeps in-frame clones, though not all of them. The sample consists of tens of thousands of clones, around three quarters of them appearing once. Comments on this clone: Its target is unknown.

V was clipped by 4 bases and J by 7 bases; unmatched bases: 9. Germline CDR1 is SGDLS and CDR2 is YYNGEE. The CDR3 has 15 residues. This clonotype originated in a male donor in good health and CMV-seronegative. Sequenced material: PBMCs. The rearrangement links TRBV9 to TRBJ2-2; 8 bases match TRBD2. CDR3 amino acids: CASSTRGGTIGELFF. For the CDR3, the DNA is TGTGCCAGCAGCACTCGGGGGGGTACAATCGGGGAGCTGTTTTTT.